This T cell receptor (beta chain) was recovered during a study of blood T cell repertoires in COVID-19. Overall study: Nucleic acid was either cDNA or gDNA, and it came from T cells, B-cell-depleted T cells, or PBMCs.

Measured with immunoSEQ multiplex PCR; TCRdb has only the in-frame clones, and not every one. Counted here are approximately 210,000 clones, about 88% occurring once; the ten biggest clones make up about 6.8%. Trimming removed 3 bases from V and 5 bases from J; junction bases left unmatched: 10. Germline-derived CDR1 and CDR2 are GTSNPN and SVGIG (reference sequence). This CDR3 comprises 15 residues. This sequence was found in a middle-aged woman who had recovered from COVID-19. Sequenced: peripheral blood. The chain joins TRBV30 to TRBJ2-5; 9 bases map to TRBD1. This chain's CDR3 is CAWSGTGSFGETQYF. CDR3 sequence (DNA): TGTGCCTGGAGCGGGACAGGGAGTTTCGGTGAGACCCAGTACTTC.